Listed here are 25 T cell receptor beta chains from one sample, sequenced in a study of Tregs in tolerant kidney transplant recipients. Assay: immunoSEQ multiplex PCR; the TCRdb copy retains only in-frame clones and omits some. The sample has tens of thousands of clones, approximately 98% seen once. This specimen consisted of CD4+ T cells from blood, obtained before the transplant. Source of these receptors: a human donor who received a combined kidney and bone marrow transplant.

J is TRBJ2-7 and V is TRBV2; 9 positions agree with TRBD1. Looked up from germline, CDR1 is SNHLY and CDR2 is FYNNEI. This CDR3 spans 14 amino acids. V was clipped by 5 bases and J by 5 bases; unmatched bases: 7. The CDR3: CASSWTGVSHEQYF. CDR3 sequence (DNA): TGTGCCAGCAGTTGGACAGGGGTTTCCCACGAGCAGTACTTC.

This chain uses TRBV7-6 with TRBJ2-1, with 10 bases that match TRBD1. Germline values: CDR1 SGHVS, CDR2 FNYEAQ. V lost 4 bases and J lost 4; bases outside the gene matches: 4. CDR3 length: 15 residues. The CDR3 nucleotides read TGTGCCAGCAGCTGGGGGACAGGGGAATACAATGAGCAGTTCTTC. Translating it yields CASSWGTGEYNEQFF.

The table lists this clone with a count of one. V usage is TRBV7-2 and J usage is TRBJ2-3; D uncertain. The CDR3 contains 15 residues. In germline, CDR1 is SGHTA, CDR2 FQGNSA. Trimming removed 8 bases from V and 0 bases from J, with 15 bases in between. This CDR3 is CASSLVSLSTDTQYF. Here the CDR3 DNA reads TGTGCCAGCTCCTTAGTGAGCCTAAGCACAGATACGCAGTATTTT.

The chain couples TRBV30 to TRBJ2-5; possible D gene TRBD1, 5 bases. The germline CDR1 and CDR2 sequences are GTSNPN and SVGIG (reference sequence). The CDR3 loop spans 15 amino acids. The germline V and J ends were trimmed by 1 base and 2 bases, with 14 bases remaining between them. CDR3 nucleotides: TGTGCCTGGAGTGAGGGGTGGAGTAATCAAGAGACCCAGTACTTC. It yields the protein CAWSEGWSNQETQYF. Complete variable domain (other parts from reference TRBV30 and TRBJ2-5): SQTIHQWPATLVQPVGSPLSLECTVEGTSNPNLYWYRQAAGRGLQLLFYSVGIGQISSEVPQNLSASRPQDRQFILSSKKLLLSDSGFYLCAWSEGWSNQETQYFGPGTRLLVL.

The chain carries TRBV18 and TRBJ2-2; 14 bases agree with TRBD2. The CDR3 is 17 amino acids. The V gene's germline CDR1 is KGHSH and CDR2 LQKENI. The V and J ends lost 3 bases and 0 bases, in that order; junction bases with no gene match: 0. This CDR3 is CASSPTSGRANTGELFF. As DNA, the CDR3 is TGTGCCAGCTCACCGACTAGCGGGAGGGCGAACACCGGGGAGCTGTTTTTT.

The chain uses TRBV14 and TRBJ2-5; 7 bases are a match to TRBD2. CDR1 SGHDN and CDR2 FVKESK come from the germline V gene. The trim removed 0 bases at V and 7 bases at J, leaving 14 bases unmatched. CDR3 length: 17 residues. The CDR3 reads CASSQEPREAYGVTQYF. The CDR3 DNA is TGTGCCAGCAGCCAAGAACCACGGGAGGCATACGGAGTGACCCAGTACTTC.

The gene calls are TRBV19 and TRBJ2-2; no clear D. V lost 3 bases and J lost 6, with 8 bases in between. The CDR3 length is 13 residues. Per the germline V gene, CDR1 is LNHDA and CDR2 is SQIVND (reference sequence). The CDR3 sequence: CASSIGPPGELFF. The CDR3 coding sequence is TGTGCCAGTAGTATTGGGCCCCCCGGGGAGCTGTTTTTT.

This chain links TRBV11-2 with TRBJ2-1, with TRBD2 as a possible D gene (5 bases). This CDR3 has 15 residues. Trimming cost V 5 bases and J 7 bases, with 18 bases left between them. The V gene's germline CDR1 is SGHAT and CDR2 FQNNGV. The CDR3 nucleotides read TGTGCCAGCAGCCTCGGTACGCGGAGGCGGAATGAGCAGTTCTTC. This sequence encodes CASSLGTRRRNEQFF.

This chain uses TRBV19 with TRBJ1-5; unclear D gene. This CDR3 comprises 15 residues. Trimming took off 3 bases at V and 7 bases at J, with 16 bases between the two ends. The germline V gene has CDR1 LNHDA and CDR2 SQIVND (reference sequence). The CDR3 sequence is CASSISGGYGQPQHF. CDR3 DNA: TGTGCCAGTAGTATCTCGGGAGGTTATGGACAGCCCCAGCATTTT.

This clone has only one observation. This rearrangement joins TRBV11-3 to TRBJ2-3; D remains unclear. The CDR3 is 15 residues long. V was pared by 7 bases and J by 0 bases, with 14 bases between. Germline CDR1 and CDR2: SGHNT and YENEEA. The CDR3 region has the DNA TGTGCCAGCATACTAACCTACTCTAGCACAGATACGCAGTATTTT. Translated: CASILTYSSTDTQYF.

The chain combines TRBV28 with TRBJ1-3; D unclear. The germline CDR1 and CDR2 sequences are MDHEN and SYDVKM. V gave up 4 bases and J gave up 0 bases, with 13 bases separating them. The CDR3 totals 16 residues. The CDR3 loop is CASSSHRGSSGNTIYF. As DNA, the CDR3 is TGTGCCAGCAGTTCTCACCGGGGTTCCTCTGGAAACACCATATATTTT.

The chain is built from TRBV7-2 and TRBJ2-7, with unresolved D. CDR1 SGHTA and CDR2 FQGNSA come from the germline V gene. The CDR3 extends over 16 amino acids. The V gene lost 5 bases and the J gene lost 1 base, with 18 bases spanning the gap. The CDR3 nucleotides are TGTGCCAGCAGCCAAAGTTCGGGTGCCCCTTCCTACGAGCAGTACTTC. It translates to CASSQSSGAPSYEQYF.

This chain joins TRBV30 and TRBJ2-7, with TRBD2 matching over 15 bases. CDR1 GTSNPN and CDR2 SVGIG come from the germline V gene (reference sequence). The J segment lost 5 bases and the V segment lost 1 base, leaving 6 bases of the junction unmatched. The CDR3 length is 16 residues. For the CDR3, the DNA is TGTGCCTGGAGTGCGGGACTAGCGGGAGGAGGGAACGAGCAGTACTTC. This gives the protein CAWSAGLAGGGNEQYF. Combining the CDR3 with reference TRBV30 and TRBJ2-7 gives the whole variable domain SQTIHQWPATLVQPVGSPLSLECTVEGTSNPNLYWYRQAAGRGLQLLFYSVGIGQISSEVPQNLSASRPQDRQFILSSKKLLLSDSGFYLCAWSAGLAGGGNEQYFGPGTRLTVT.

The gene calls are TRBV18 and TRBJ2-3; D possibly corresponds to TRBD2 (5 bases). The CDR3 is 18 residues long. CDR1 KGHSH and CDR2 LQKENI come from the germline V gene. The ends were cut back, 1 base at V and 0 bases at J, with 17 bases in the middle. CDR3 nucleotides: TGTGCCAGCTCACCACGAACCTCTACTAGGTCTAGCACAGATACGCAGTATTTT. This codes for CASSPRTSTRSSTDTQYF.

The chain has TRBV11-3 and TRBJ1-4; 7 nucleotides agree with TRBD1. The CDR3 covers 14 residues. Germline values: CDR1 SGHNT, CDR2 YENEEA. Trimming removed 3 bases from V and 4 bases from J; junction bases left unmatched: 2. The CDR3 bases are TGTGCCAGCAGCTTGGACAGGCGTAATGAAAAACTGTTTTTT. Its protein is CASSLDRRNEKLFF.

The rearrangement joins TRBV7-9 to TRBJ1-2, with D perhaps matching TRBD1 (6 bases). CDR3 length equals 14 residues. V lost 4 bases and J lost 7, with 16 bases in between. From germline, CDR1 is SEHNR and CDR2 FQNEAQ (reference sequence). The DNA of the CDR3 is TGTGCCAGCAGCTCCCTGGACAGAGGCCCTGGCTACACCTTC. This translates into CASSSLDRGPGYTF. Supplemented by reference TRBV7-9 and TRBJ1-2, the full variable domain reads DTGVSQNPRHKITKRGQNVTFRCDPISEHNRLYWYRQTLGQGPEFLTYFQNEAQLEKSRLLSDRFSAERPKGSFSTLEIQRTEQGDSAMYLCASSSLDRGPGYTFGSGTRLTVV.

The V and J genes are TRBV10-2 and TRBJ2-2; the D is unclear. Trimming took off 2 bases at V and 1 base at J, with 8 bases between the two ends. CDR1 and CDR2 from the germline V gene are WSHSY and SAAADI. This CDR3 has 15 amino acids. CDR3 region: CASSEPILNTGELFF. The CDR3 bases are TGCGCCAGCAGTGAGCCCATTTTGAACACCGGGGAGCTGTTTTTT.

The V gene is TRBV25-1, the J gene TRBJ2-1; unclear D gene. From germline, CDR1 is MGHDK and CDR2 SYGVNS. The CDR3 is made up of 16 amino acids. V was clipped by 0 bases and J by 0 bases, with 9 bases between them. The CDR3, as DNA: TGTGCCAGCAGTGAATATAGAGGCAGCTCCTACAATGAGCAGTTCTTC. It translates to CASSEYRGSSYNEQFF.

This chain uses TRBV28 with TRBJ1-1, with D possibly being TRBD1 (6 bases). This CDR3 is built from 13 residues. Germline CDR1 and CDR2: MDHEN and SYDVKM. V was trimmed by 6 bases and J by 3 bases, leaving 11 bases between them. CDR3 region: CASRYRVDTEAFF. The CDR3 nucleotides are TGTGCCAGCAGGTACAGGGTAGACACTGAAGCTTTCTTT.

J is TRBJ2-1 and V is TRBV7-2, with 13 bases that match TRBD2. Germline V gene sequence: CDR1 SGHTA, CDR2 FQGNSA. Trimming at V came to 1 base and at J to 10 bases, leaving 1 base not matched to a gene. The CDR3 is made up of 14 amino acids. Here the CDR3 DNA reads TGTGCCAGCAGCTTAGAGGGACTAGCGGGGGAGCAGTTCTTC. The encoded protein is CASSLEGLAGEQFF.

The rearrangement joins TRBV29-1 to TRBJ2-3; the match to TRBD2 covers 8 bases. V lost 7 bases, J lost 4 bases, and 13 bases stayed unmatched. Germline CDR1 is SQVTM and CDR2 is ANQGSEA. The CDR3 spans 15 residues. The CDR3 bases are TGCAGCGCCAAAGGACTAGCTGGGGGATCAGATACGCAGTATTTT. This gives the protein CSAKGLAGGSDTQYF.

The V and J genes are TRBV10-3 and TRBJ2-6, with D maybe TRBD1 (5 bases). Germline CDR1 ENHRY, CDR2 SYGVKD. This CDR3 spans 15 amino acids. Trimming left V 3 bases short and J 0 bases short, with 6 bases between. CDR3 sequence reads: CAISEQVSGANVLTF. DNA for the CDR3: TGTGCCATCAGTGAACAGGTCTCTGGGGCCAACGTCCTGACTTTC.

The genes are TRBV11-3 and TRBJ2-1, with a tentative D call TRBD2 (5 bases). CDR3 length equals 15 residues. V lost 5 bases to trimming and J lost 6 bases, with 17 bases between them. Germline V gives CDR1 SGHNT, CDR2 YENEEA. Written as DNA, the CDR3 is TGTGCCAGCAGCCCCCAGGAGGAAGTATCCAATGAGCAGTTCTTC. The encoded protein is CASSPQEEVSNEQFF.

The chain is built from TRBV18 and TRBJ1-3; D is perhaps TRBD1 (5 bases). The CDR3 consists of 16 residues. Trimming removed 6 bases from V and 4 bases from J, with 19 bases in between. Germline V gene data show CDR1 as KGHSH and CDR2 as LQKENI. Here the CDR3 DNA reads TGTGCCAGCTCCGGAGGGAGACAAGGGACCGGAAACACCATATATTTT. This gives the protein CASSGGRQGTGNTIYF.

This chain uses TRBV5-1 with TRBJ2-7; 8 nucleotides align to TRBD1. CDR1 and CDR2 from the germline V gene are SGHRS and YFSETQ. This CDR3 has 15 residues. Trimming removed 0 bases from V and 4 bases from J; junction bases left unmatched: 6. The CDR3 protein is CASSLVGTGDYEQYF. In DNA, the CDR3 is TGCGCCAGCAGCTTGGTGGGGACAGGCGATTACGAGCAGTACTTC. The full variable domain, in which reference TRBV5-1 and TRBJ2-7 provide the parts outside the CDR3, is KAGVTQTPRYLIKTRGQQVTLSCSPISGHRSVSWYQQTPGQGLQFLFEYFSETQRNKGNFPGRFSGRQFSNSRSEMNVSTLELGDSALYLCASSLVGTGDYEQYFGPGTRLTVT.